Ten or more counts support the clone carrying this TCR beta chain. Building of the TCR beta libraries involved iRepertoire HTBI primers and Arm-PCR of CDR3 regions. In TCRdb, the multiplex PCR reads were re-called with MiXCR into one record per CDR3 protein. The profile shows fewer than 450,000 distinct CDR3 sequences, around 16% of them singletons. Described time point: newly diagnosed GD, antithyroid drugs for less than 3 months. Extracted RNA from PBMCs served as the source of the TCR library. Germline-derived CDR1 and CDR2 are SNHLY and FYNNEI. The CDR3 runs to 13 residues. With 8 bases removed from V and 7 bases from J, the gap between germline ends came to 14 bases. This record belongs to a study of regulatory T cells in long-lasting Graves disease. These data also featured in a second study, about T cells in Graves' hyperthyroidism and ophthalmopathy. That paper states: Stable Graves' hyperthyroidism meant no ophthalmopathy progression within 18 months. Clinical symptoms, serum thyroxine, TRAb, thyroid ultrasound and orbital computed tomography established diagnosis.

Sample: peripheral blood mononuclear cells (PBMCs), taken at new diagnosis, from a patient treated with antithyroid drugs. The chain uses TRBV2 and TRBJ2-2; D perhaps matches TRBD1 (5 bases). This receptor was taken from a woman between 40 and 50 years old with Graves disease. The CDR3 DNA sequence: TGTGCCAGCCTACCTCAGGGCGTCGGGGAGCTGTTTTTT. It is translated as CASLPQGVGELFF.